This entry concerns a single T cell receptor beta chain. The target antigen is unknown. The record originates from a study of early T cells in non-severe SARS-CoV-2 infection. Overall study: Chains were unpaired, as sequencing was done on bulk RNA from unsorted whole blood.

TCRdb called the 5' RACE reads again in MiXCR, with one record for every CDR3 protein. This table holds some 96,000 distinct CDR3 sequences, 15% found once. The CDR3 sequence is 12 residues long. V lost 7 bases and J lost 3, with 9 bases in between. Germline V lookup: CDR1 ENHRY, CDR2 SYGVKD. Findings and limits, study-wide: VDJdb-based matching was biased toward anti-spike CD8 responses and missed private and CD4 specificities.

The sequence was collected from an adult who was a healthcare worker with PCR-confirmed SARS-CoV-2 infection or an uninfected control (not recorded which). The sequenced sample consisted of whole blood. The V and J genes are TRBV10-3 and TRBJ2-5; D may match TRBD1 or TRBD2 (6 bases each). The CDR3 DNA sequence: TGTGCCATCAAGGGGGGCGAAGAGACCCAGTACTTC. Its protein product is CAIKGGEETQYF.